This TCR beta chain was captured by sequencing in a study of identical twins. Study findings and constraints: Reduced insertions were recorded for abundant cord blood beta clonotypes, with no such pattern in memory repertoires. Out-of-frame alpha sequences common to twins were enriched for low generation probability. Potential partial confounding of zero-insertion analyses by invariant MAIT and iNKT cells was noted.

TCRdb redid the calling of the 5' RACE reads with MiXCR, one entry per CDR3 protein. The table has nearly 250,000 distinct CDR3 sequences, approximately 7% seen once. V lost 9 bases, J lost 1 base, and 11 bases stayed unmatched. The CDR3 is made up of 16 amino acids. Germline V gives CDR1 SGHRS, CDR2 YFSETQ. This clonotype was recorded at least ten times. The antigen is unknown. This sample was shared with a second study, whose subject was yellow fever vaccine responses in identical twins.

Sequenced input: memory (CD45RO+) T cells sorted from blood. J is TRBJ2-2 and V is TRBV5-1; the match to TRBD2 covers 8 bases. The clonotype originates from a young woman in good health. DNA of the CDR3: TGCGCCACCCTGGGAGCGGGAGCGCTGAACACCGGGGAGCTGTTTTTT. It codes for CATLGAGALNTGELFF.